The source of this T cell receptor beta chain is a study of T-cell reconstitution after alpha-beta-depleted transplantation in children. Unique molecular identifiers were incorporated during preparation of the TCRbeta library. TCRdb processed the PCR reads anew with MiXCR; each CDR3 protein has one entry. The sample lists 200,000 to 300,000 distinct CDR3 sequences; around 12% were seen once. Sequenced material: PBMCs from the stem cell graft donor, taken from the stem cell graft. The source of this sequence is a human donor who donated a stem cell graft to a child with acute lymphoblastic leukemia.

The CDR3 loop is CASSNYQRGQGIYEQYF. The CDR3 coding sequence is TGTGCCAGCAGCAACTACCAAAGAGGGCAGGGGATTTACGAGCAGTACTTC. This chain links TRBV7-8 with TRBJ2-7; D may be TRBD1 (6 bases). V shed 5 bases and J shed 4 bases, with 24 bases lying between them. This CDR3 comprises 17 residues. The germline gives CDR1 SGHVS, CDR2 FQNEAQ.